The 10 T cell receptor beta chains in this list originate from one sample, sequenced in a study of blood T cell repertoires in COVID-19. Sequencing used immunoSEQ multiplex PCR; TCRdb keeps in-frame clones, though not all of them. The data show around 61,000 clones, with about 81% seen just once and approximately 15% held by the top ten. The sample comprised peripheral blood. These receptors were taken from a man older than 75 with acute or convalescent COVID-19.

V gene TRBV10-3 combines with J gene TRBJ2-3, with 8 bases aligning to TRBD2. V lost 8 bases to trimming and J lost 4 bases; unmatched junction nucleotides: 8. Germline values: CDR1 ENHRY, CDR2 SYGVKD. The CDR3 is made up of 14 amino acids. The CDR3 nucleotides read TGTGCCATCCGAGCGGGAGACTGGGCAGATACGCAGTATTTT. Its translation: CAIRAGDWADTQYF.

Comments on this clone: The same CDR3 can be traced to other DNA sequences in this sample. This chain links TRBV5-1 with TRBJ1-5; 8 nucleotides match TRBD1. V was clipped by 4 bases and J by 2 bases; unmatched bases: 2. The CDR3 contains 14 residues. CDR1 and CDR2 (germline): SGHRS, YFSETQ. Here the CDR3 reads CASSPGGGNQPQHF. The CDR3 region has the DNA TGCGCCAGCAGCCCAGGGGGCGGCAATCAGCCCCAGCATTTT.

The chain's CDR3 is CASSLAQLAGAYTGELFF. CDR3 sequence (DNA): TGTGCCAGCAGCTTAGCACAGCTAGCGGGGGCTTACACCGGGGAGCTGTTTTTT. The chain couples TRBV11-1 to TRBJ2-2, with 10 bases matching TRBD2. The CDR3 consists of 18 residues. CDR1 and CDR2 from the germline V gene are SGHAT and FQDESV (reference sequence). The J segment lost 3 bases and the V segment lost 0 bases, leaving 7 bases of the junction unmatched.

A few counts support this clone. The chain recombines TRBV19 with TRBJ1-6; 8 bases align to TRBD1. V was pared by 6 bases and J by 9 bases, with 10 bases of the junction left unmatched. This CDR3 has 15 residues. Germline V gene lookup returns CDR1 LNHDA and CDR2 SQIVND (reference sequence). The CDR3 DNA reads as TGTGCCAGTAGCCACCTCACAGGGGGTGGTTCACCCCTCCACTTT. This gives the protein CASSHLTGGGSPLHF.

This clone has only a few counts. The chain employs TRBV9 and TRBJ1-2; TRBD1 matches 7 bases. The CDR3 runs to 14 residues. Trimming took 3 bases from V and 4 from J; bases not matched to a gene: 6. Germline V gene data show CDR1 as SGDLS and CDR2 as YYNGEE. Written as DNA, the CDR3 is TGTGCCAGCAGCGGCCGGGACAGATTCTATGGCTACACCTTC. As protein: CASSGRDRFYGYTF.

The table lists this clone with a few counts. The chain links TRBV24-1 to TRBJ1-4, with 7 bases lining up with TRBD1. Germline CDR1 and CDR2: KGHDR and SFDVKD. CDR3 length: 18 amino acids. Germline trimming cut 3 bases from V and 7 bases from J; bases unmatched to any gene: 16. The CDR3 reads CATSDPSGTVGLREKLFF. The CDR3 DNA sequence: TGTGCCACCAGTGATCCCTCCGGGACAGTGGGTTTGCGTGAAAAACTGTTTTTT.

V usage is TRBV7-2 and J usage is TRBJ2-1; no clear D. With 1 base removed from V and 10 bases from J, the gap between germline ends came to 11 bases. Germline V gives CDR1 SGHTA, CDR2 FQGNSA. CDR3 length: 13 amino acids. DNA for the CDR3: TGTGCCAGCAGCTTAGGGGCCCTCCGGGAGCAGTTCTTC. It translates to CASSLGALREQFF.

The V gene is TRBV11-2, the J gene TRBJ2-7; 10 positions agree with TRBD1. CDR1 is SGHAT, CDR2 FQNNGV, per germline. Losses at the gene ends were 5 bases for V and 3 bases for J; bases not matched to a gene: 7. This CDR3 is built from 15 residues. The CDR3 is CASSRNDRGLYEQYF. CDR3 in DNA: TGTGCCAGCAGCCGTAACGACAGGGGGCTCTACGAGCAGTACTTC. Combining the CDR3 with reference TRBV11-2 and TRBJ2-7 gives the whole variable domain EAGVAQSPRYKIIEKRQSVAFWCNPISGHATLYWYQQILGQGPKLLIQFQNNGVVDDSQLPKDRFSAERLKGVDSTLKIQPAKLEDSAVYLCASSRNDRGLYEQYFGPGTRLTVT.

The CDR3 reads CASSFYSEETQYF. The CDR3 region has the DNA TGTGCCAGCAGTTTCTACAGTGAAGAGACCCAGTACTTC. This chain links TRBV12-3 or TRBV12-4 with TRBJ2-5; D gene unclear. The CDR3 runs to 13 residues. V lost 3 bases, J lost 3 bases, and 8 bases lay in between.

This chain connects TRBV9 to TRBJ2-7; D unclear. CDR1 and CDR2 (germline): SGDLS, YYNGEE. V was pared by 4 bases and J by 6 bases, with 17 bases between. The CDR3 has 14 amino acids. The CDR3: CASSPLLASSEQYF. CDR3 nucleotides: TGTGCCAGCAGCCCACTTCTGGCTAGTAGCGAGCAGTACTTC.